The 23 T cell receptor beta chains presented below share a single source sample, sequenced in a study of cytomegalovirus exposure and HLA in healthy donors. Clones were sequenced by immunoSEQ multiplex PCR, and TCRdb holds only the in-frame ones, with some missing. The sample includes 110,000 to 150,000 clones, approximately 93% of them seen just once. The specimen was PBMCs. The receptors derive from a man younger than 35 in good health and CMV-seronegative.

The chain couples TRBV7-9 to TRBJ1-4; TRBD1 aligns across 8 bases. This CDR3 has 14 residues. V shed 4 bases and J 7 bases; nucleotides not matched to a gene: 5. Germline values: CDR1 SEHNR, CDR2 FQNEAQ (reference sequence). CDR3 amino acids: CASSWSGGGEKLFF. The CDR3 DNA reads TGTGCCAGCAGCTGGTCAGGGGGCGGTGAAAAACTGTTTTTT.

This clone was observed a handful of times. The chain combines TRBV5-6 with TRBJ1-6, with D perhaps TRBD1 (6 bases). The germline V and J ends were trimmed by 1 base and 10 bases, with 12 bases remaining between them. This CDR3 has 14 amino acids. The germline gives CDR1 SGHDT, CDR2 YYEEEE. CDR3 nucleotide sequence: TGTGCCAGCAGCTTGTTCCAGGGGAAATCACCCCTCCACTTT. Translation gives CASSLFQGKSPLHF. The whole variable domain, filled in from reference TRBV5-6 and TRBJ1-6, reads DAGVTQSPTHLIKTRGQQVTLRCSPKSGHDTVSWYQQALGQGPQFIFQYYEEEERQRGNFPDRFSGHQFPNYSSELNVNALLLGDSALYLCASSLFQGKSPLHFGNGTRLTVT.

The gene calls are TRBV18 and TRBJ2-3; TRBD1 aligns across 10 bases. Losses at the gene ends were 5 bases for V and 4 bases for J; bases not matched to a gene: 3. Germline loops: CDR1 KGHSH, CDR2 LQKENI. The CDR3 contains 14 residues. CDR3 sequence (DNA): TGTGCCAGCTCAGCGACAGGGGGCGCAGATACGCAGTATTTT. Translating it yields CASSATGGADTQYF.

The V and J genes are TRBV30 and TRBJ1-4; D unresolved. With 2 bases removed from V and 8 bases from J, the gap between germline ends came to 12 bases. This CDR3 has 13 residues. Germline loops: CDR1 GTSNPN, CDR2 SVGIG (reference sequence). The CDR3 sequence is CAWSRGQREKLFF. CDR3 bases: TGTGCCTGGAGTCGGGGTCAGCGGGAAAAACTGTTTTTT.

This clone was observed a handful of times. The genes are TRBV6-5 and TRBJ2-2; maybe TRBD1 (6 bases). The germline V and J ends were trimmed by 2 bases and 4 bases, with 11 bases remaining between them. From germline, CDR1 is MNHEY and CDR2 SVGAGI. The CDR3 runs to 15 residues. CDR3 DNA sequence: TGTGCCAGCAGTTACCCACAGGGCGGCACCGGGGAGCTGTTTTTT. This gives the protein CASSYPQGGTGELFF.

The chain has TRBV5-6 and TRBJ2-5; the D gene is possibly TRBD2 (6 bases). This CDR3 has 14 amino acids. Germline loops: CDR1 SGHDT, CDR2 YYEEEE. Trimming stripped 4 bases from V and 3 bases from J, with 13 bases between. CDR3 protein: CASSGGVREETQYF. The CDR3 nucleotides are TGTGCCAGCAGCGGAGGGGTGAGGGAAGAGACCCAGTACTTC.

As DNA, the CDR3 is TGTGCCAGCAGCTGGAGTCGGACAGATACGCAGTATTTT. Translation: CASSWSRTDTQYF. The chain is built from TRBV5-6 and TRBJ2-3; D ambiguous. V lost 3 bases and J lost 3, with 8 bases in between. Per the germline V gene, CDR1 is SGHDT and CDR2 is YYEEEE. CDR3 length: 13 residues.

The chain carries TRBV10-2 and TRBJ2-3, with TRBD2 matching over 7 bases. This CDR3 spans 14 amino acids. The germline CDR1 and CDR2 sequences are WSHSY and SAAADI. V shed 10 bases and J 3 bases; nucleotides not matched to a gene: 10. CDR3 sequence: CATGGGFGTDTQYF. CDR3 DNA: TGCGCCACCGGCGGGGGTTTTGGAACAGATACGCAGTATTTT.

The chain combines TRBV6-1 with TRBJ1-1; D not certain. Germline assignment: CDR1 MNHNS and CDR2 SASEGT. The CDR3 spans 12 residues. V was shortened by 5 bases and J by 4 bases, with 8 bases between the two germline ends. The CDR3 protein is CASSIPVTEAFF. In DNA, the CDR3 is TGTGCCAGCAGTATCCCAGTCACTGAAGCTTTCTTT.

J is TRBJ2-5 and V is TRBV27; D might be TRBD1 (5 bases). The CDR3 has 17 residues. Trimming took off 5 bases at V and 3 bases at J, with 22 bases between the two ends. Germline values: CDR1 MNHEY, CDR2 SMNVEV (reference sequence). CDR3 residues: CASSHHPSGRAEETQYF. The DNA of the CDR3 is TGTGCCAGCAGTCACCACCCCTCGGGCAGGGCTGAAGAGACCCAGTACTTC.

This clone was detected only a few times. The chain has TRBV30 and TRBJ1-5; possibly TRBD1 for D (6 bases). CDR3 length: 13 amino acids. Germline V gene sequence: CDR1 GTSNPN, CDR2 SVGIG (reference sequence). V lost 3 bases and J lost 5, with 11 bases in between. CDR3 region: CAWSQDSYQPQHF. CDR3 coding DNA: TGTGCCTGGAGCCAGGACAGTTATCAGCCCCAGCATTTT.

This chain joins TRBV6-5 and TRBJ1-2; no reliable D call. Trimming pared 5 bases from V and 0 bases from J, leaving 10 bases between. The CDR3 has 14 amino acids. CDR1 and CDR2 from the germline V gene are MNHEY and SVGAGI. CDR3 amino acids: CASSPQRANYGYTF. CDR3 coding DNA: TGTGCCAGCAGTCCCCAGCGAGCTAACTATGGCTACACCTTC.

The table lists this clone with a count of one. The chain uses TRBV5-4 and TRBJ1-4; TRBD1 aligns across 8 bases. The V and J ends lost 4 bases and 7 bases, in that order; junction bases with no gene match: 6. CDR3 length: 14 amino acids. CDR1 is SGHNT, CDR2 YYREEE, per germline (reference sequence). This CDR3 reads CASSAQGAGEKLFF. As DNA, the CDR3 is TGTGCCAGCAGCGCGCAGGGGGCGGGTGAAAAACTGTTTTTT.

This CDR3 is CASSGTGSSNQPQHF. The DNA of the CDR3 is TGTGCCAGCTCCGGGACAGGGTCTAGCAATCAGCCCCAGCATTTT. The V gene is TRBV18, the J gene TRBJ1-5, with 9 bases identical to TRBD1. V was clipped by 6 bases and J by 0 bases; unmatched bases: 3. CDR1 and CDR2 from the germline V gene are KGHSH and LQKENI. The CDR3 is 15 amino acids.

The chain is built from TRBV6-5 and TRBJ2-1, with D possibly TRBD2 on 6 matching bases. The germline V gene encodes CDR1 MNHEY and CDR2 SVGAGI. CDR3 length: 15 amino acids. V lost 4 bases and J 8 bases, leaving 18 bases between the germline ends. In DNA form, the CDR3 reads TGTGCCAGCAGTTCCGGGGGTAACATCCTGGATGAGCAGTTCTTC. It is translated as CASSSGGNILDEQFF.

This clone is a singleton in its sample. The rearrangement links TRBV27 to TRBJ1-6, with no clear D. The CDR3 contains 17 residues. Trimming pared 4 bases from V and 0 bases from J, leaving 13 bases between. In germline, CDR1 is MNHEY, CDR2 SMNVEV (reference sequence). The CDR3 spells CASSSVSESSYNSPLHF. The DNA of the CDR3 is TGTGCCAGCAGTTCGGTTAGTGAGAGCTCCTATAATTCACCCCTCCACTTT.

This rearrangement joins TRBV27 to TRBJ1-2; 7 nucleotides match TRBD1. The CDR3 has 15 residues. Germline lookup yields CDR1 MNHEY and CDR2 SMNVEV (reference sequence). Trimming cost V 7 bases and J 1 base; bases outside gene matches: 9. The CDR3 DNA reads as TGTGCCAGCAAACTTGGACAGGCCCTTAACTATGGCTACACCTTC. This gives the protein CASKLGQALNYGYTF.

This chain uses TRBV11-2 with TRBJ2-7; 7 bases map to TRBD2. CDR1 and CDR2 from the germline V gene are SGHAT and FQNNGV. The V gene end was trimmed by 2 bases and the J gene end by 2 bases; junction bases not matched to a gene: 9. CDR3 length equals 16 residues. CDR3 sequence reads: CASSLRGVMLPYEQYF. The DNA of the CDR3 is TGTGCCAGCAGCTTACGGGGGGTTATGCTACCCTACGAGCAGTACTTC.

The genes are TRBV7-9 and TRBJ2-7; TRBD2 might be the D (5 bases). Germline V gene lookup returns CDR1 SEHNR and CDR2 FQNEAQ (reference sequence). Between the trimmed V and J ends, which lost 5 bases and 5 bases, there was a span of 13 bases. The CDR3 has 13 residues. CDR3 nucleotide sequence: TGTGCCAGCAGCCTCGGTGGAGGAAACGAGCAGTACGTC. This gives the protein CASSLGGGNEQYV.

V gene TRBV11-3 combines with J gene TRBJ2-1, with D possibly matching TRBD2 (5 bases). Germline CDR1 and CDR2: SGHNT and YENEEA. V was clipped by 0 bases and J by 9 bases, with 6 bases between them. The CDR3 is 12 amino acids. This CDR3 is CASSLDGGEQFF. DNA for the CDR3: TGTGCCAGCAGCTTAGATGGAGGTGAGCAGTTCTTC.

The chain uses TRBV5-1 and TRBJ2-3, with 10 bases identical to TRBD2. Losses at the gene ends were 8 bases for V and 5 bases for J; bases not matched to a gene: 14. Germline CDR1 reads SGHRS; CDR2 reads YFSETQ. The CDR3 is 16 residues long. CDR3 region: CASYLGAGGPIDTQYF. The CDR3 region has the DNA TGCGCCAGTTACCTAGGAGCGGGAGGGCCGATAGATACGCAGTATTTT. Full variable domain (remainder filled in from reference TRBV5-1 and TRBJ2-3): KAGVTQTPRYLIKTRGQQVTLSCSPISGHRSVSWYQQTPGQGLQFLFEYFSETQRNKGNFPGRFSGRQFSNSRSEMNVSTLELGDSALYLCASYLGAGGPIDTQYFGPGTRLTVL.

The CDR3 DNA reads as TGTGCCAGCTCACCAGTTTCGCAGGAGACCCAGTACTTC. This gives the protein CASSPVSQETQYF. This chain uses TRBV18 with TRBJ2-5; D remains ambiguous. Trimming stripped 2 bases from V and 5 bases from J, with 9 bases between. The CDR3 contains 13 residues. Germline CDR1 is KGHSH and CDR2 is LQKENI. Together with reference TRBV18 and TRBJ2-5, the CDR3 gives the full variable domain: NAGVMQNPRHLVRRRGQEARLRCSPMKGHSHVYWYRQLPEEGLKFMVYLQKENIIDESGMPKERFSAEFPKEGPSILRIQQVVRGDSAAYFCASSPVSQETQYFGPGTRLLVL.

V and J are TRBV5-4 and TRBJ2-5; TRBD1 matches 8 bases. The germline gives CDR1 SGHNT, CDR2 YYREEE (reference sequence). The CDR3 totals 13 residues. The V segment lost 4 bases and the J segment 5 bases; nucleotides outside the gene matches: 4. The CDR3 spells CASSQDRVETQYF. CDR3 nucleotide sequence: TGTGCCAGCAGCCAGGACAGGGTCGAGACCCAGTACTTC.